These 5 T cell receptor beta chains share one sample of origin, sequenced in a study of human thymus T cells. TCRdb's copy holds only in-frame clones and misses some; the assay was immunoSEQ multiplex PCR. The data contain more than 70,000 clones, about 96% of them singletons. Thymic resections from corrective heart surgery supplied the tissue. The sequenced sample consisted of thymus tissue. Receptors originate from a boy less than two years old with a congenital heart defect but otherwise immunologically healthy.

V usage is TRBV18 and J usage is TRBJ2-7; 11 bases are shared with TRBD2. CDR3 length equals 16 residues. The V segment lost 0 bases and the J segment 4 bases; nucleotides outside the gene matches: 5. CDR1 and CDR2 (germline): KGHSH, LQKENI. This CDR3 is CASSPPGTSGFYEQYF. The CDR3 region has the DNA TGTGCCAGCTCACCACCAGGGACTAGCGGTTTTTACGAGCAGTACTTC.

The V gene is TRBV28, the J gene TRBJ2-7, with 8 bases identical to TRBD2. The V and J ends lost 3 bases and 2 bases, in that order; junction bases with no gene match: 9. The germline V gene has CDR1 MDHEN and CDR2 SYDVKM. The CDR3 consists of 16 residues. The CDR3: CASSLAPQREPYEQYF. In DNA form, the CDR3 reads TGTGCCAGCAGTTTGGCGCCCCAGCGGGAGCCCTACGAGCAGTACTTC.

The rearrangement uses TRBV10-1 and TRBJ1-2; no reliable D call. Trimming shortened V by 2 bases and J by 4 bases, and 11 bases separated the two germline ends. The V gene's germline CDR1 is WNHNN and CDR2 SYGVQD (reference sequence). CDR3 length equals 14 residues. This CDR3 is CASSETRAPYGYTF. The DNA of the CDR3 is TGCGCCAGCAGTGAGACGAGGGCCCCCTATGGCTACACCTTC.

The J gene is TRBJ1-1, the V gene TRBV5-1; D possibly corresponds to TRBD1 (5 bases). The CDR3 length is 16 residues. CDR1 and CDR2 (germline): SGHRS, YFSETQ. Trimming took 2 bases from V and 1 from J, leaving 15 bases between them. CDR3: CASSFRDSLANTEAFF. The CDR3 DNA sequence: TGCGCCAGCAGCTTCCGGGACTCCTTGGCGAACACTGAAGCTTTCTTT.

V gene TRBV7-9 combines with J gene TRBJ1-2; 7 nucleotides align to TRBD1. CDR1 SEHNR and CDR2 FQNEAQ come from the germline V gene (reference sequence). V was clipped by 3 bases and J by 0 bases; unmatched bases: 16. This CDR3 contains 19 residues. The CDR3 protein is CASSFRGNGTEKPNYGYTF. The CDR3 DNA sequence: TGTGCCAGCAGCTTTAGAGGGAACGGGACAGAGAAGCCTAACTATGGCTACACCTTC.